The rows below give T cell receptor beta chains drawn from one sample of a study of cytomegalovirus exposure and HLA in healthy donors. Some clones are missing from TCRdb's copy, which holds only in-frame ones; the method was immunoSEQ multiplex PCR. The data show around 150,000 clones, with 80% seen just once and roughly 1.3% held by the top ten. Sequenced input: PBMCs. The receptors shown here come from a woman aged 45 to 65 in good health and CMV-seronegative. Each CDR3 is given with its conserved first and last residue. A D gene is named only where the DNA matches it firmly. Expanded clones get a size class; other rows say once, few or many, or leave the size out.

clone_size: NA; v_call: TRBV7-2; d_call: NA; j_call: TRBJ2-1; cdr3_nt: TGTGCCAGCAGCCCCCGGGCGGGAAGCTCCTACAATGAGCAGTTCTTC; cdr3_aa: CASSPRAGSSYNEQFF
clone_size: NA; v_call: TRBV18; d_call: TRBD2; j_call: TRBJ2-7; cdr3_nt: TGTGCCAGCTCCGAGTCGTCTGGGGGGGGGTACGCCTACGAGCAGTACTTC; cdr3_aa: CASSESSGGGYAYEQYF
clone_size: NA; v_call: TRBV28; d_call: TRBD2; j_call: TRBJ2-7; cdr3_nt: TGTGCCAGCAGCATACTTGGAGTAGGGCTAGCGGGATTTTCCTACGAGCAGTACTTC; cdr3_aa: CASSILGVGLAGFSYEQYF
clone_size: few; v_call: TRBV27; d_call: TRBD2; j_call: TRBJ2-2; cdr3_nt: TGTGCCAGCAGTTTCCGACTAGCGGGGAGCAACACCGGGGAGCTGTTTTTT; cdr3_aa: CASSFRLAGSNTGELFF
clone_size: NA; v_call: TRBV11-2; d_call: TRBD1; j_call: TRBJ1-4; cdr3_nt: TGTGCCAGCAGCTTCTATCCCAACAGGGGTCGTGTTGAAAAACTGTTTTTT; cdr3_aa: CASSFYPNRGRVEKLFF
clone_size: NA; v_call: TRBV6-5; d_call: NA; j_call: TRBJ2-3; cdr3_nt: TGTGCCAGCACCTTAGGTTGGGGCTACACAGATACGCAGTATTTT; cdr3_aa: CASTLGWGYTDTQYF
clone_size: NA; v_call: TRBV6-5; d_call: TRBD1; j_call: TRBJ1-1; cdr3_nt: TGTGCCAGCAGTTACTCAAGACAGGGCATGAACACTGAAGCTTTCTTT; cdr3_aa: CASSYSRQGMNTEAFF
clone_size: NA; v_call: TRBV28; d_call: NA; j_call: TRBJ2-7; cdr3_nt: TGTGCCAGCAGTTTATTTAGCGGTAGCTCCTACGAGCAGTACTTC; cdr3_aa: CASSLFSGSSYEQYF
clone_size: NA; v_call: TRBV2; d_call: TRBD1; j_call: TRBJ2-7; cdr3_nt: TGTGCCAGCAGGCCCTTTGGGACAGGGGGGTACGAGCAGTACTTC; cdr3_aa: CASRPFGTGGYEQYF
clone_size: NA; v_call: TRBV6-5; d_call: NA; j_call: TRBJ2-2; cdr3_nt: TGTGCCAGCAGTTACTCGCCAGGGGCCCCCGGGGAGCTGTTTTTT; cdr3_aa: CASSYSPGAPGELFF
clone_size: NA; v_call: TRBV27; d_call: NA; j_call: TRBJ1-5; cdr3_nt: TGTGCCAGCAGGCCGAACAGGGTCGGGAATCAGCCCCAGCATTTT; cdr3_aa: CASRPNRVGNQPQHF
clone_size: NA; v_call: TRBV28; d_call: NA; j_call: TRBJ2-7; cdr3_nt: TGTGCCAGCAGCATCCAGGTCACCCCCTACGAGCAGTACTTC; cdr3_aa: CASSIQVTPYEQYF
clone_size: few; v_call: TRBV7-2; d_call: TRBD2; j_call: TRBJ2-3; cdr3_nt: TGTGCCAGCAGCTTAGATGGGCTAGCGGGGGATACGCAGTATTTT; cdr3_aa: CASSLDGLAGDTQYF
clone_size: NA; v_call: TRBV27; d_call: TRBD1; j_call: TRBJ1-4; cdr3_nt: TGTGCCAGCAGGGGAACAGGGACAGCTAATGAAAAACTGTTTTTT; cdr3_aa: CASRGTGTANEKLFF
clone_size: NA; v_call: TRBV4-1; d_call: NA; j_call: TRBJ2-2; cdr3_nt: TGCGCCAGCAGCCAAGGGCAGGGCGTAACCGGGGAGCTGTTTTTT; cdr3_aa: CASSQGQGVTGELFF
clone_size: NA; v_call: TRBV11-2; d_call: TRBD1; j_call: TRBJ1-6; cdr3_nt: TGTGCCAGCAGCCCCCGACAGGGATTGTCACCCCTCCACTTT; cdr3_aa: CASSPRQGLSPLHF
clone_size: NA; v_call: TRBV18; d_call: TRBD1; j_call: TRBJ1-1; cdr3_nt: TGTGCCGGTAGAACACAGGGGTTACTGAACACTGAAGCTTTCTTT; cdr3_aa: CAGRTQGLLNTEAFF
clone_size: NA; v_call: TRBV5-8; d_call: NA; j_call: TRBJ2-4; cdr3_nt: TGTGCCAGCAGCTACGGACAGTTCCTGGCCAAAAACATTCAGTACTTC; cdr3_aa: CASSYGQFLAKNIQYF
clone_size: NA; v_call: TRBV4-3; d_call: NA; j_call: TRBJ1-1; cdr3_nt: TGCGCCAGCAGCCAAGGGTCAGGGATGGACACTGAAGCTTTCTTT; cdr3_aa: CASSQGSGMDTEAFF
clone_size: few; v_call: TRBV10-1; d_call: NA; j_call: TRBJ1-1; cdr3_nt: TGCGCCAGCTATTCATTATTTTCCAGGGGAGTGGACACTGAAGCTTTCTTT; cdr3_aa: CASYSLFSRGVDTEAFF
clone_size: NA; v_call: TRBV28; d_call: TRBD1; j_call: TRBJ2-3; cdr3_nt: TGTGCCAGCAGCATGGACAGGATGGTGGCAGATACGCAGTATTTT; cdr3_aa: CASSMDRMVADTQYF
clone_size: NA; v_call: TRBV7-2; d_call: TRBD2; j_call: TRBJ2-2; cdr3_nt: TGTGCCAGCAGCCCATGGACTAGCGGGACGAACACCGGGGAGCTGTTTTTT; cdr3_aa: CASSPWTSGTNTGELFF
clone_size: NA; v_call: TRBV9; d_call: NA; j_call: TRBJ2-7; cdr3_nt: TGTGCCAGCAGCGTAGAGGGGACTGGCTCCTACGAGCAGTACTTC; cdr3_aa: CASSVEGTGSYEQYF
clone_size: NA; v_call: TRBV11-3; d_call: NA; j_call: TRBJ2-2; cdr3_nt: TGTGCCAGCAGCCTCGGTGGACATTTGAACACCGGGGAGCTGTTTTTT; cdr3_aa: CASSLGGHLNTGELFF
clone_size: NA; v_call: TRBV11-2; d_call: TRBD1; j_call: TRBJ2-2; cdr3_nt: TGTGCCAGCAGCTTACAGGGGGCGCTTACCGGGGAGCTGTTTTTT; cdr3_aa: CASSLQGALTGELFF
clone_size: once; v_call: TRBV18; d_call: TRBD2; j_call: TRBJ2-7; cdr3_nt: TGTGCCAGCTCACCTGGTAGCGGGGGAATCTACGAGCAGTACTTC; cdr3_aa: CASSPGSGGIYEQYF
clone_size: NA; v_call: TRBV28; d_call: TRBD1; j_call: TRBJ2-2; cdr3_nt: TGTGCCAGCAGGAGGTCAGGGGGCTTTACCGGGGAGCTGTTTTTT; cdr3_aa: CASRRSGGFTGELFF
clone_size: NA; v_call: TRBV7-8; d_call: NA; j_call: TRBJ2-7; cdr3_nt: TGTGCCAGCAGCTCCCAATACGAGCAGTACTTC; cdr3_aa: CASSSQYEQYF
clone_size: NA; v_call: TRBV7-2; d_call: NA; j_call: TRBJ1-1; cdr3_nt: TGTGCCAGCAGAGCTAGGGGAACTGAAGCTTTCTTT; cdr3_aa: CASRARGTEAFF
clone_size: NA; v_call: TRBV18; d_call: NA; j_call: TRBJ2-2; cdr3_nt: TGTGCCAGCTCACCACGGGGGGTACCGAACACCGGGGAGCTGTTTTTT; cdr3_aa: CASSPRGVPNTGELFF
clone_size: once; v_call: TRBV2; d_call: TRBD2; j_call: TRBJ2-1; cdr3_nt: TGTGCCAGCGGTCAGCGGGGGGGCTGGGATAATGAGCAGTTCTTC; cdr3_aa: CASGQRGGWDNEQFF
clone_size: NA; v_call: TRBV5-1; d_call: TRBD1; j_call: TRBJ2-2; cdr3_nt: TGCGCCAGCAGCCCACAGGGGGGCACCACGAACACCGGGGAGCTGTTTTTT; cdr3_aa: CASSPQGGTTNTGELFF
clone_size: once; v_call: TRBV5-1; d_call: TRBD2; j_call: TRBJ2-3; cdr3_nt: TGCGCCAGCAGCTTGGGACTAGCGGGGGGGAGCACAGATACGCAGTATTTT; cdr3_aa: CASSLGLAGGSTDTQYF